What follows are 26 T cell receptor beta chains derived from one specimen sequenced in a study of tumor-infiltrating lymphocytes in primary liver carcinoma. Researchers generated TCR beta cDNA from 500 ng of total RNA, relying on a constant-region primer. Investigators got TCR beta libraries out of three nested multiplex PCR rounds, done with slightly modified ARM-PCR. TRBV1-TRBV30 forward primers paired with a C-beta reverse primer drove the first two PCR rounds, roughly 9 cycles each. TCRdb redid the calling of the multiplex PCR reads with MiXCR, one entry per CDR3 protein. This table has roughly 80,000 distinct CDR3 sequences, over 70% appearing once. Between roughly 20 and 33 mg of unsorted bulk tissue served as the source from which RNA and DNA were co-extracted. Sequenced material: liver tumor tissue from sampling region 4. The subset is: tumor region T4, right-lateral pole. These receptors came from a woman aged 55-75 years with primary liver carcinoma and hepatitis B virus infection.

The rearrangement joins TRBV29-1 to TRBJ2-2; tentative D call: TRBD2 (7 bases). The CDR3 is 14 amino acids. Looked up from germline, CDR1 is SQVTM and CDR2 is ANQGSEA. The chain's CDR3 is CRAARGAGHGELFF. CDR3 DNA sequence: TGCAGGGCCGCTCGGGGGGCTGGCCACGGGGAGCTGTTTTTT.

Details on this clonotype: One end of the junction is discordant with germline, which a read error may explain. CDR3: CARSQEMAGDIQYF. The CDR3 DNA sequence: TGCGCCAGAAGCCAAGAGATGGCAGGCGACATTCAGTACTTC. V usage is TRBV4-1 and J usage is TRBJ2-4, with D unresolved. The CDR3 has 14 amino acids. Germline CDR1 and CDR2: MGHRA and YSYEKL.

Notes on this clonotype: In this CDR3 the conserved last residue, phenylalanine or tryptophan, is missing, so a read error is likely. No DNA is shown, since the ends of the CDR3 on it are uncertain; the CDR3 is the one TCRdb lists. The rearrangement links TRBV29-1 to TRBJ2-1; the table assigns TRBD1, which was not confirmed against the DNA. Germline CDR1 SQVTM, CDR2 ANQGSEA. Including both end residues, the CDR3 is 14 amino acids long. The CDR3 protein is CRGRTGRPYNERFL.

J is TRBJ1-5 and V is TRBV18; D remains unclear. CDR3 length equals 14 residues. Trimming took 2 bases from V and 0 from J, leaving 5 bases between them. The V gene's germline CDR1 is KGHSH and CDR2 LQKENI. CDR3: CASSPSDSNQPQHF. The CDR3 region has the DNA TGTGCCAGCTCACCAAGCGATAGCAATCAGCCCCAGCATTTT. The full variable domain, with the rest looked up from reference TRBV18 and TRBJ1-5, is NAGVMQNPRHLVRRRGQEARLRCSPMKGHSHVYWYRQLPEEGLKFMVYLQKENIIDESGMPKERFSAEFPKEGPSILRIQQVVRGDSAAYFCASSPSDSNQPQHFGDGTRLSIL.

Note on this clonotype: A much larger clonotype is one base distant, so this may be a read error. The chain couples TRBV30 to TRBJ1-2, with TRBD1 matching over 7 bases. The V segment lost 5 bases and the J segment 9 bases; nucleotides outside the gene matches: 12. This CDR3 region has 13 residues. Germline V gives CDR1 GTSNPN, CDR2 SVGIG (reference sequence). The CDR3 is CAWGRRGGRSYTF. The CDR3 region has the DNA TGTGCCTGGGGCCGCAGAGGGGGCCGGAGCTACACCTTC.

Only one count was recorded for this clonotype. The V call is TRBV12-3 or TRBV12-4, the J call TRBJ2-5; perhaps TRBD2 as D (6 bases). CDR3 size: 18 residues. V lost 3 bases and J lost 1, with 21 bases in between. Written as DNA, the CDR3 is TGTGCCAGCAGTTTTCGGGCTAGCAGGAGGGGCTCCCAAGAGACCCAGTACTTC. This translates into CASSFRASRRGSQETQYF.

This clonotype appeared a few times. J is TRBJ2-7 and V is TRBV2; D not resolved. Germline V lookup: CDR1 SNHLY, CDR2 FYNNEI. The CDR3 is made up of 12 amino acids. The V gene lost 3 bases and the J gene lost 0 bases, with 3 bases spanning the gap. The CDR3 DNA reads TGTGCCAGCAGTGACCCCTCCTACGAGCAGTACTTC. Translating gives CASSDPSYEQYF. Full variable domain (missing parts from reference TRBV2 and TRBJ2-7): EPEVTQTPSHQVTQMGQEVILRCVPISNHLYFYWYRQILGQKVEFLVSFYNNEISEKSEIFDDQFSVERPDGSNFTLKIRSTKLEDSAMYFCASSDPSYEQYFGPGTRLTVT.

On this clonotype itself: Germline and junction disagree at one end, which may indicate a read error. The V call is TRBV6-2 or TRBV6-3, the J call TRBJ2-2; no firm D call. The CDR3 is made up of 13 amino acids. CDR1 and CDR2 from the germline V gene are MNHEY and SVGEGT. The CDR3 is CPSISGVPGELFF. Here the CDR3 DNA reads TGTCCCAGCATTTCTGGAGTGCCCGGGGAGCTGTTTTTT.

To note about this clonotype: Being one base from a much bigger clone, this may be a read error. The chain employs TRBV28 and TRBJ2-7, with unresolved D. The ends were cut back, 3 bases at V and 2 bases at J, with 11 bases in the middle. CDR3 length: 14 amino acids. CDR1 is MDHEN and CDR2 is SYDVKM in the germline V gene. The CDR3 spells CASSFRRAAYEQYF. The DNA of the CDR3 is TGTGCCAGCAGTTTTCGGCGTGCAGCCTACGAGCAGTACTTC.

Comments on this clonotype: The final CDR3 position lacks the conserved phenylalanine or tryptophan, pointing to a likely read error. This chain uses TRBV24-1 with TRBJ2-7; 8 bases are a match to TRBD1. Germline CDR1 is KGHDR and CDR2 is SFDVKD. The CDR3 is 15 amino acids. V shed 2 bases and J 3 bases; nucleotides not matched to a gene: 5. The CDR3 spells CATSDSRTGNYEQYL. As DNA, the CDR3 is TGTGCCACCAGTGATTCGAGGACAGGGAACTACGAGCAGTACTTA.

As to this clonotype: One end of the junction varies from germline; a read error may be responsible. The gene calls are TRBV29-1 and TRBJ2-6, with no clear D. The length of the CDR3 is 15 residues. Germline CDR1 and CDR2: SQVTM and ANQGSEA. This CDR3 is CNVADHLTGANVLTF. The DNA of the CDR3 is TGCAACGTTGCTGACCACCTGACGGGGGCCAACGTCCTGACTTTC.

The chain has TRBV18 and TRBJ1-1; D is possibly TRBD1 (6 bases). V was shortened by 4 bases and J by 8 bases, with 14 bases between the two germline ends. CDR3 length: 13 amino acids. Germline-derived CDR1 and CDR2 are KGHSH and LQKENI. The CDR3 reads CASSLRLDSEAFF. The CDR3 DNA reads TGTGCCAGCTCACTCCGGTTGGACAGCGAAGCTTTCTTT.

Turning to this clonotype: Possible read error: a much larger clone is one base away. V gene TRBV7-9 combines with J gene TRBJ1-6, with unresolved D. CDR1 is SEHNR, CDR2 FQNEAQ, per germline (reference sequence). This CDR3 has 14 amino acids. The CDR3 DNA is TGTGTCAGCAACCTTGACGGGGTAAATTCACCCCTCCACTTT. Its translation is CVSNLDGVNSPLHF.

Comments on this clonotype: One end of the junction fails to match germline, which may point to a read error. The V gene is TRBV6-1, the J gene TRBJ2-7; 14 bases align to TRBD2. Germline loops: CDR1 MNHNS, CDR2 SASEGT. The CDR3 spans 16 residues. CDR3 residues: CVSSKGTSGSTYEQYF. CDR3 nucleotides: TGCGTCAGCAGTAAGGGGACTAGCGGGAGTACCTACGAGCAGTACTTC.

In the case of this clonotype: The junction and the germline gene differ at one end; a read error may be behind it. The chain couples TRBV6-5 to TRBJ1-2, with D possibly TRBD1 on 5 matching bases. CDR3 size: 13 residues. Germline-derived CDR1 and CDR2 are MNHEY and SVGAGI. The CDR3 protein is CASSYGGSYSYTF. The CDR3 coding sequence is TGTGCCAGCAGTTACGGGGGATCCTATAGCTACACGTTC.

Details on this clonotype: The junction shows a germline mismatch at one end, possibly a read error. This chain uses TRBV18 with TRBJ2-7; 7 nucleotides align to TRBD1. Germline values: CDR1 KGHSH, CDR2 LQKENI. The CDR3 loop spans 16 amino acids. This CDR3 reads CASSATSHGTAYDQYF. CDR3 nucleotide sequence: TGTGCCAGCTCAGCCACAAGCCACGGGACAGCCTACGATCAGTACTTC. Combining the CDR3 with reference TRBV18 and TRBJ2-7 gives the whole variable domain NAGVMQNPRHLVRRRGQEARLRCSPMKGHSHVYWYRQLPEEGLKFMVYLQKENIIDESGMPKERFSAEFPKEGPSILRIQQVVRGDSAAYFCASSATSHGTAYDQYFGPGTRLTVT.

This clonotype has a handful of counts. The germline gene is not matched at one end of the junction; a read error may be the cause. This sequence joins TRBV28 and TRBJ2-1; TRBD2 is a possible D gene (6 bases). CDR1 MDHEN and CDR2 SYDVKM come from the germline V gene. The CDR3 spans 14 residues. The CDR3 reads CASGFTGEYNEHFF. CDR3 DNA sequence: TGTGCCAGCGGTTTTACGGGAGAGTACAATGAGCATTTCTTC.

This chain uses TRBV7-9 with TRBJ1-1, with D hard to call. Germline CDR1 is SEHNR and CDR2 is FQNEAQ (reference sequence). V was pared by 5 bases and J by 8 bases, with 21 bases between. This CDR3 has 15 amino acids. CDR3 loop: CASSDLTREHLEAFF. The CDR3, as DNA: TGTGCCAGCAGCGACCTGACAAGGGAGCACCTCGAAGCTTTCTTT.

This chain joins TRBV6-1 and TRBJ2-3; TRBD2 might be the D (6 bases). The CDR3 is 13 amino acids. Germline loops: CDR1 MNHNS, CDR2 SASEGT. V dropped 5 bases and J dropped 10 bases, with 16 bases sitting between them. In nucleotides, the CDR3 is TGTGCCAGCAGTTCTAGCGAGACTGATTCGCAGTATTTT. This translates into CASSSSETDSQYF.

The J gene is TRBJ1-4, the V gene TRBV29-1; 8 bases agree with TRBD1. The germline V gene encodes CDR1 SQVTM and CDR2 ANQGSEA. The CDR3 contains 14 residues. CDR3 coding DNA: TGCGGCATAGGATCAGGGGGCACTAATGAAAAACTGTTTTTT. Translated, it gives CGIGSGGTNEKLFF.

In regard to this clonotype: Since the CDR3 does not end with the conserved phenylalanine or tryptophan, this likely comes from a read error. CDR3 sequence (DNA): TGTGCCAGCTCGGGCAGGCTTACTTCCCCATATGTCCTGACTTCC. Protein product: CASSGRLTSPYVLTS. This chain uses TRBV28 with TRBJ2-6; D unclear. The CDR3 loop spans 15 amino acids. Per germline, CDR1 MDHEN and CDR2 SYDVKM. V dropped 8 bases and J dropped 13 bases, with 24 bases sitting between them.

This clonotype has at least ten counts. The J gene is TRBJ2-3, the V gene TRBV5-1; 12 nucleotides align to TRBD2. J gave up 3 bases and V 1 base, and 0 bases lay outside the gene matches. CDR3 length: 15 residues. Germline values: CDR1 SGHRS, CDR2 YFSETQ. The CDR3 sequence is CASSLTSGRTDTQYF. The CDR3 region has the DNA TGCGCCAGCAGCTTGACTAGCGGGAGGACAGATACGCAGTATTTT.

The chain is built from TRBV11-1 and TRBJ2-7; maybe TRBD2 (6 bases). V was trimmed by 5 bases and J by 2 bases, leaving 16 bases between them. This CDR3 is built from 15 residues. Germline values: CDR1 SGHAT, CDR2 FQDESV (reference sequence). This chain's CDR3 is CASSRGGAMTYEQYF. As DNA, the CDR3 is TGTGCCAGCAGCCGGGGCGGGGCGATGACCTACGAGCAGTACTTC.

Notes on this clonotype: Here the CDR3 omits its conserved ending phenylalanine or tryptophan, so a read error is the likely source. CDR3 amino acids: CASSPSSSYNEQFL. The CDR3 DNA reads TGCGCCAGCAGTCCATCAAGCTCCTACAATGAGCAGTTCCTC. V usage is TRBV5-1 and J usage is TRBJ2-1; D unresolved. This CDR3 comprises 14 residues. Trimming stripped 5 bases from V and 0 bases from J, with 9 bases between. CDR1 SGHRS and CDR2 YFSETQ come from the germline V gene.

V usage is TRBV11-1 and J usage is TRBJ2-5; no clear D gene. Trimming took off 1 base at V and 4 bases at J, with 13 bases between the two ends. This CDR3 comprises 15 residues. Per germline, CDR1 SGHAT and CDR2 FQDESV (reference sequence). The CDR3 region is CASSLEHGSLETQYF. CDR3 in DNA: TGTGCCAGCAGCTTAGAACACGGCAGTCTAGAGACCCAGTACTTC.

For this clonotype: The junction does not match germline at one end; this may be a read error. The gene calls are TRBV29-1 and TRBJ2-1, with D perhaps matching TRBD2 (6 bases). Germline lookup yields CDR1 SQVTM and CDR2 ANQGSEA. The CDR3 has 15 amino acids. This CDR3 is CSIAVTPRGGREQFF. The CDR3 nucleotides read TGCAGCATTGCTGTCACCCCACGGGGAGGTCGGGAGCAATTCTTC.